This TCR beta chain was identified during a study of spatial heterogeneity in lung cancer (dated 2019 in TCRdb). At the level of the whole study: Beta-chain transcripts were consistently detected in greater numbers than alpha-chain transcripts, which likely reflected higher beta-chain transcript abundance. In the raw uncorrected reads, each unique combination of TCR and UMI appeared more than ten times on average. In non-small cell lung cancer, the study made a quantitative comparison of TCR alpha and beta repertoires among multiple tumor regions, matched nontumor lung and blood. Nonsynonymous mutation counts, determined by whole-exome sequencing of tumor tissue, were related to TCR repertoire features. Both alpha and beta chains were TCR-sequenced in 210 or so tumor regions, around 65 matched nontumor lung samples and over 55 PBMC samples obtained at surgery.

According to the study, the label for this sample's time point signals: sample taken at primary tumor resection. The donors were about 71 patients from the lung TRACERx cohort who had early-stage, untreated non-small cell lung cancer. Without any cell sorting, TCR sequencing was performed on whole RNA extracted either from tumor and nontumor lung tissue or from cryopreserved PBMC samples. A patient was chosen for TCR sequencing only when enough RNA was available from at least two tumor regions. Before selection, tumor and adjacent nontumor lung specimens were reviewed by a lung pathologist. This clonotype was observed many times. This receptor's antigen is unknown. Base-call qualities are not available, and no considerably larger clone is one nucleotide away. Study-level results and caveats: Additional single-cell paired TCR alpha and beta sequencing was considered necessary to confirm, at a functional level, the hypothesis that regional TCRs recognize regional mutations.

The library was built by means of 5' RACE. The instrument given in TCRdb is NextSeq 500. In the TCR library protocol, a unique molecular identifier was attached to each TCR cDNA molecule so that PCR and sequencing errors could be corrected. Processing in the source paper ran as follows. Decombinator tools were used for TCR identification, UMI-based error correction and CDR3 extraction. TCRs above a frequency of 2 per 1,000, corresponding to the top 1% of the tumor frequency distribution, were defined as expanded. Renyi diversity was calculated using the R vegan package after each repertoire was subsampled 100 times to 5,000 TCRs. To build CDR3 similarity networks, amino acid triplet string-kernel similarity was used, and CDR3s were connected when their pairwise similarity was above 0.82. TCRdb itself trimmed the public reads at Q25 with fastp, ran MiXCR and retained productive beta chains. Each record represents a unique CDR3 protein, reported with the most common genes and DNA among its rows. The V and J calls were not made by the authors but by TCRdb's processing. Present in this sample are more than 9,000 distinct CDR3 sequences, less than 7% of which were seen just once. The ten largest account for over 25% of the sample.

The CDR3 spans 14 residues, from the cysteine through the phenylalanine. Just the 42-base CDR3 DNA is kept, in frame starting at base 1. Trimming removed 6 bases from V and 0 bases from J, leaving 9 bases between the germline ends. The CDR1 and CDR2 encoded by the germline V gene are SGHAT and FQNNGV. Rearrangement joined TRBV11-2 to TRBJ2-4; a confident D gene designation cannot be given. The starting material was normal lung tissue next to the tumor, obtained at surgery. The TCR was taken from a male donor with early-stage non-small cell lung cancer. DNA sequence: TGTGCCAGCAGTCAACCCGTAGCCAAAAACATTCAGTACTTC. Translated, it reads CASSQPVAKNIQYF.